The 15 T cell receptor beta chains reported below all come from one sample, sequenced in a study of identical twins. MiXCR, applied by TCRdb to the 5' RACE reads, yields one record per CDR3 protein. In the table there are about 530,000 distinct CDR3 sequences, about a fifth of which are singletons. These data were also reused for a study on yellow fever vaccine responses in identical twins.

Specimen: CD4+ T cells sorted from blood. These receptors all come from a woman younger than 30 in good health.

V is TRBV6-1 and J is TRBJ1-1; D is perhaps TRBD1 (6 bases). The CDR3 is made up of 15 amino acids. Trimming took 8 bases from V and 2 from J, leaving 18 bases between them. The V gene's germline CDR1 is MNHNS and CDR2 SASEGT. The DNA for the CDR3 is TGTGCCAGCCTCGAGGGGGTGAGCAGAAACACTGAAGCTTTCTTT. As protein: CASLEGVSRNTEAFF.

The CDR3 sequence: CASSEEGPIYNEQFF. CDR3 bases: TGTGCCAGCAGTGAGGAGGGGCCCATATACAATGAGCAGTTCTTC. The V call is TRBV2, the J call TRBJ2-1; D may be TRBD2 (6 bases). Between the trimmed V and J ends, which lost 3 bases and 4 bases, there was a span of 13 bases. CDR1 is SNHLY, CDR2 FYNNEI, per germline. The CDR3 totals 15 residues.

This clonotype was recorded a few times. This chain connects TRBV28 to TRBJ1-2, with 8 bases matching TRBD1. V shed 7 bases, J shed 1 base, and the junction held 5 bases outside the gene matches. CDR1 and CDR2 (germline): MDHEN, SYDVKM. This CDR3 has 14 amino acids. Here the CDR3 reads CASKIQGDNYGYTF. CDR3 sequence (DNA): TGTGCCAGCAAAATACAGGGGGATAACTATGGCTACACCTTC.

V and J are TRBV5-5 and TRBJ1-5, with TRBD1 as a possible D gene (6 bases). V gave up 6 bases and J gave up 3 bases, with 10 bases separating them. Germline loops: CDR1 SGHKS, CDR2 YYEKEE (reference sequence). This CDR3 has 13 amino acids. The CDR3: CASTRDNNQPQHF. In DNA form, the CDR3 reads TGTGCCAGCACCCGGGACAACAATCAGCCCCAGCATTTT.

Ten or more counts support this clonotype. V gene TRBV10-2 combines with J gene TRBJ2-5; TRBD1 might be the D (6 bases). The germline V gene encodes CDR1 WSHSY and CDR2 SAAADI. The CDR3 has 12 residues. V dropped 8 bases and J dropped 5 bases, with 12 bases sitting between them. The DNA for the CDR3 is TGCGCCAGCCGCCAGGGGATTGAGACCCAGTACTTC. Encoded protein: CASRQGIETQYF.

This clonotype has only a few counts. The chain recombines TRBV20-1 with TRBJ2-2; D is perhaps TRBD2 (7 bases). Germline assignment: CDR1 DFQATT and CDR2 SNEGSKA (reference sequence). V shed 7 bases and J shed 4 bases, with 16 bases lying between them. The CDR3 is made up of 14 amino acids. The CDR3 sequence is CSVERGALTGELFF. The CDR3 DNA reads as TGCAGTGTCGAACGGGGGGCACTCACCGGGGAGCTGTTTTTT.

This chain connects TRBV7-9 to TRBJ2-1, with 11 bases identical to TRBD1. CDR1 and CDR2 (germline): SEHNR, FQNEAQ (reference sequence). V gave up 4 bases and J gave up 10 bases; unmatched junction bases: 6. The CDR3 runs to 14 residues. The CDR3 DNA reads as TGTGCCAGCAGCTCCCGGGACAGGGGGAGGGAGCAGTTCTTC. Amino acid sequence: CASSSRDRGREQFF.

The chain links TRBV20-1 to TRBJ2-1, with TRBD2 matching 7 bases. The CDR3 runs to 17 residues. The trim removed 3 bases at V and 0 bases at J, leaving 11 bases unmatched. Per the germline V gene, CDR1 is DFQATT and CDR2 is SNEGSKA (reference sequence). The CDR3 reads CSARTRGSSISYNEQFF. The DNA of the CDR3 is TGCAGTGCTAGGACGCGGGGGTCGTCCATCTCCTACAATGAGCAGTTCTTC.

This clonotype has only a few counts. This chain uses TRBV7-2 with TRBJ1-1, with D possibly matching TRBD1 (5 bases). Germline V lookup: CDR1 SGHTA, CDR2 FQGNSA. The CDR3 has 14 amino acids. Trimming shortened V by 5 bases and J by 11 bases, and 21 bases separated the two germline ends. DNA for the CDR3: TGTGCCAGCAGCCCGACGGGGCGGTTGGTAGGGGCTTTCTTT. Its translation is CASSPTGRLVGAFF.

This clonotype was seen a few times. The V and J genes are TRBV10-3 and TRBJ1-1; D possibly corresponds to TRBD1 (6 bases). V lost 6 bases and J lost 4, with 9 bases in between. CDR3 length: 12 amino acids. Germline V gives CDR1 ENHRY, CDR2 SYGVKD. The CDR3 sequence is CAIRGTSTEAFF. The CDR3 bases are TGTGCCATCAGGGGGACATCCACTGAAGCTTTCTTT.

In this sample, this clonotype turned up a few times. The chain combines TRBV7-9 with TRBJ1-1; D is undetermined. The CDR3 contains 12 residues. Germline loops: CDR1 SEHNR, CDR2 FQNEAQ (reference sequence). Deletions cut 1 base from V and 8 bases from J, with 8 bases between. The chain's CDR3 is CASSLGEYEAFF. CDR3 DNA: TGTGCCAGCAGCTTAGGGGAGTACGAAGCTTTCTTT.

Only one count was recorded for this clonotype. This sequence may be a read error, since a much larger clone differs from it by one base. This chain joins TRBV28 and TRBJ1-5; D is undetermined. Germline V gene lookup returns CDR1 MDHEN and CDR2 SYDVKM. The CDR3 has 14 residues. Between the trimmed V and J ends, which lost 8 bases and 4 bases, there was a span of 15 bases. As DNA, the CDR3 is TGTGCCAGCGGTCTAGACGGAAGAAATCAGCCCCAGCATTTT. Translation gives CASGLDGRNQPQHF.

The J gene is TRBJ2-2, the V gene TRBV27; the D gene is possibly TRBD2 (6 bases). Trimming cost V 4 bases and J 7 bases, with 13 bases left between them. The CDR3 sequence is 14 residues long. Germline V gives CDR1 MNHEY, CDR2 SMNVEV (reference sequence). CDR3 coding DNA: TGTGCCAGCAGTTCCCCTGGGGGGTTCGGGGAGCTGTTTTTT. Translation: CASSSPGGFGELFF.

The genes are TRBV15 and TRBJ2-5; perhaps D is TRBD1 or TRBD2 (6 bases each). CDR1 and CDR2 from the germline V gene are LNHNV and YYDKDF (reference sequence). V lost 0 bases and J lost 5, with 22 bases in between. The CDR3 spans 18 residues. The CDR3 protein is CATSRDRGRGLRGETQYF. In DNA form, the CDR3 reads TGTGCCACCAGCAGAGATAGGGGACGGGGGCTGAGGGGGGAGACCCAGTACTTC.

A few counts support this clonotype. The rearrangement joins TRBV6-1 to TRBJ1-6; no definite D call. V lost 6 bases to trimming and J lost 12 bases, with 15 bases between them. This CDR3 is built from 13 residues. CDR1 is MNHNS and CDR2 is SASEGT in the germline V gene. CDR3 in amino acids: CASSREISLPLHF. CDR3 nucleotides: TGTGCCAGCAGCCGTGAAATTTCGTTACCCCTCCACTTT.